Reported below is one T cell receptor (beta chain). In the source study's methods: Quantification of nucleated cells was approximated via reference gene primer amplification. TCRdb keeps only in-frame clones here, not all; method: immunoSEQ multiplex PCR. The DNA was the basis for D and trimming; V, J and clone size are from that table. There are 200,000 to 250,000 clones in the sample; around 82% occur only once, and 9.5% to 15% lies in the top ten. This entry belongs to a study of blood T cell repertoires in COVID-19. The CDR3 is 13 residues long. The germline V and J ends were trimmed by 0 bases and 6 bases, with 7 bases remaining between them. Germline CDR1 and CDR2: SGHNT and YYREEE (reference sequence).

This sequence originates from a human donor in a cohort sampled during active COVID-19. Sample: peripheral blood. The chain is built from TRBV5-4 and TRBJ2-1, with D perhaps matching TRBD1 (5 bases). CDR3 sequence (DNA): TGTGCCAGCAGCTTGGTTGGGGCCAATGAGCAGTTCTTC. Protein: CASSLVGANEQFF.